This T cell receptor (beta chain) was identified in a study of cytomegalovirus exposure and HLA in healthy donors. This PCR relied on a set of 60 Vbeta primers and 13 Jbeta primers. Here immunoSEQ multiplex PCR was the method, and the copy in TCRdb shows in-frame clones only, minus some. The ten top clones account for approximately 0.98%, within a sample of 200,000 to 250,000 clones. V was clipped by 6 bases and J by 8 bases; unmatched bases: 2. CDR1 is MGHDK and CDR2 is SYGVNS in the germline V gene. There are 14 residues in the CDR3. The study, taken as a whole, reports: Earlier findings revealed that most TCR beta V segments proved productive either about 87% or about 30% of the time. One variant, a missense change in DCLRE1C, was linked in a later analysis to TCR beta V- and J-gene trimming.

Turning to this clone: The antigen remains undetermined.

Healthy bone marrow donors supplied every sample. The sequencing input was PBMCs. This TCR was recovered from a woman in her thirties in good health and CMV-seropositive. This chain links TRBV25-1 with TRBJ2-1; the match to TRBD2 covers 15 bases. The CDR3 DNA sequence: TGTGCCAGCAGCGGACTAGCGGGAGGGCATGAGCAGTTCTTC. It codes for CASSGLAGGHEQFF.